The sequence of this T cell receptor beta chain was determined in a study of blood T cell repertoires in COVID-19. Overall study context: PBMCs, B-cell-depleted T cells, or T cells were the source of the cDNA or gDNA that made up the material.

The CDR3 sequence is 12 residues long. Under the authors' procedure: It was from reference gene primer amplification that nucleated cell counts were estimated. Profiled with immunoSEQ multiplex PCR; TCRdb holds only in-frame clones, not every one. V, J and clone size are taken as reported in that table, and D and trimming were inferred from the DNA itself. The table records over 100,000 clones, around four fifths of them present only once. The clonotype was recovered from a woman in her 70s with acute or convalescent COVID-19. The specimen was peripheral blood. The genes are TRBV21-1 and TRBJ2-1; whether TRBD2, the table's D call, matches the DNA was not checked. TRBV21-1 is a listed pseudogene. The CDR3 spells CASSRDLDEQFF. The CDR3 DNA reads TGTGCCAGCAGCCGGGACTTAGATGAGCAGTTCTTC.